This TCR beta chain was obtained from a study of control samples from healthy donors and cancer patients. This clone showed up just a few times. Germline V gene sequence: CDR1 SGHNT, CDR2 YYREEE (reference sequence). This CDR3 spans 14 amino acids. Deletions cut 0 bases from V and 4 bases from J, with 10 bases between. Profiling relied on immunoSEQ multiplex PCR, and the TCRdb table lists in-frame clones only, not all of them. Of 95,000 to 120,000 clones listed, 70% to 85% are singletons. The chain recombines TRBV5-4 with TRBJ1-2, with D unresolved. The material sequenced was blood. The source of this sequence is a young man in good health. Here the CDR3 DNA reads TGTGCCAGCAGCTTGGGCACGTACCCCTATGGCTACACCTTC. This codes for CASSLGTYPYGYTF.